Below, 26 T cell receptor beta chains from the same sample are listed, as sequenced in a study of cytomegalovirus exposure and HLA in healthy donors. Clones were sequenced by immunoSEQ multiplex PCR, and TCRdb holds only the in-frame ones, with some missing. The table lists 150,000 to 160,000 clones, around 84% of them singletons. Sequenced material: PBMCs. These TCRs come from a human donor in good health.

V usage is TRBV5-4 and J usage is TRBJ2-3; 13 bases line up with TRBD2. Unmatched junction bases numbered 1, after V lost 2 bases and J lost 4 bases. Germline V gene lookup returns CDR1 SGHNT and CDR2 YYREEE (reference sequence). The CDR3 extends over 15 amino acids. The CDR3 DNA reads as TGTGCCAGCAGCTTACTAGCGGGGGGGCCAGATACGCAGTATTTT. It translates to CASSLLAGGPDTQYF.

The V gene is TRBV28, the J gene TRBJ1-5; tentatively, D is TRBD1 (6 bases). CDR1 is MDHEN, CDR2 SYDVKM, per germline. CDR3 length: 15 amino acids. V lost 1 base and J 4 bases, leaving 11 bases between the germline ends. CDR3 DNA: TGTGCCAGCAGTTTATTAGCAGGGGTTAATCAGCCCCAGCATTTT. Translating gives CASSLLAGVNQPQHF.

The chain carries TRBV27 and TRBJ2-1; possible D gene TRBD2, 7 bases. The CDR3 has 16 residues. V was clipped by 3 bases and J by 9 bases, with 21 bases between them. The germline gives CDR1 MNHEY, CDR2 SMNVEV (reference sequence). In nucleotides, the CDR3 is TGTGCCAGCAGTTTTCATCGGCGGGCGGGGGCCTCTGAGCAGTTCTTC. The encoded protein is CASSFHRRAGASEQFF.

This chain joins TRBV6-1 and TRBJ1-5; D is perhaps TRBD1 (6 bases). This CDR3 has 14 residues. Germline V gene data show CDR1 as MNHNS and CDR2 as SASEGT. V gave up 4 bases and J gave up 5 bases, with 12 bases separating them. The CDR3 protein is CASSVVRGDQPQHF. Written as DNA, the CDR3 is TGTGCCAGCAGTGTTGTCAGGGGAGATCAGCCCCAGCATTTT.

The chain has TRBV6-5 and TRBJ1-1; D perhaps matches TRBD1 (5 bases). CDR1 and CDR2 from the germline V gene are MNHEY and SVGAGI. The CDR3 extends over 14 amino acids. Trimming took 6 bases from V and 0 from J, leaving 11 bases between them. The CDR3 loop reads CASSRDSLNTEAFF. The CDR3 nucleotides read TGTGCCAGCAGCCGCGACAGCCTGAACACTGAAGCTTTCTTT.

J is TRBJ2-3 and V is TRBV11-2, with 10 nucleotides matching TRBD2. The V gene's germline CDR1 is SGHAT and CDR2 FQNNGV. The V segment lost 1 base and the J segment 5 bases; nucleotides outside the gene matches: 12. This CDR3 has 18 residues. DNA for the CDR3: TGTGCCAGCAGCTTAGGTAGAGGAGCGGGAGGGCCGCAAGATACGCAGTATTTT. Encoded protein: CASSLGRGAGGPQDTQYF.

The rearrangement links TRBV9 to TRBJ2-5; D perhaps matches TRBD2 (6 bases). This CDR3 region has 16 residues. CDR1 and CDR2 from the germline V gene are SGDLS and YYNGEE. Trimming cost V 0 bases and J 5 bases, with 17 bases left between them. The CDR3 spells CASSVGGAAGGETQYF. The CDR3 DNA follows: TGTGCCAGCAGCGTAGGCGGGGCAGCCGGCGGGGAGACCCAGTACTTC.

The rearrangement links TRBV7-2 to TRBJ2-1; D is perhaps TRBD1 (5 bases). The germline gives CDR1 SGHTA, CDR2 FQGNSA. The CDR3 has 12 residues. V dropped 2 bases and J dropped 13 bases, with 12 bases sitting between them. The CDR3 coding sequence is TGTGCCAGCAGCTTACGTATTACAGGCCAGTTCTTC. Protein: CASSLRITGQFF. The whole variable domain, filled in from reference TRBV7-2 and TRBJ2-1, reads GAGVSQSPSNKVTEKGKDVELRCDPISGHTALYWYRQSLGQGLEFLIYFQGNSAPDKSGLPSDRFSAERTGGSVSTLTIQRTQQEDSAVYLCASSLRITGQFFGPGTRLTVL.

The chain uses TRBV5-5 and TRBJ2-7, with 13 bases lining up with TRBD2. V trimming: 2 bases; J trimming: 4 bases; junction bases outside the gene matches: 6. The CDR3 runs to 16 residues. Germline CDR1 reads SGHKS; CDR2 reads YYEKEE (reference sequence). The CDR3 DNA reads TGTGCCAGCAGCTTTGGACTAGCGGGAGCTGAGTACGAGCAGTACTTC. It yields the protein CASSFGLAGAEYEQYF.

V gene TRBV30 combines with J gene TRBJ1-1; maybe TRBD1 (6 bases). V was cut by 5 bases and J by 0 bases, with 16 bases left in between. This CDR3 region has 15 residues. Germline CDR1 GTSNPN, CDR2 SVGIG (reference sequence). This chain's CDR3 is CAWDPTRGMNTEAFF. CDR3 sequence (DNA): TGTGCCTGGGATCCCACCAGGGGCATGAACACTGAAGCTTTCTTT.

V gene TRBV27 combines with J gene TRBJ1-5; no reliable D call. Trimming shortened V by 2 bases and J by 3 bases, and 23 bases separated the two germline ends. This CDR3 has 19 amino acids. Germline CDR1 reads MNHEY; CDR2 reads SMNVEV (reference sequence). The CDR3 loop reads CASSLQPWPNHRVNQPQHF. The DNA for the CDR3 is TGTGCCAGCAGTTTACAACCTTGGCCCAACCATCGGGTCAATCAGCCCCAGCATTTT.

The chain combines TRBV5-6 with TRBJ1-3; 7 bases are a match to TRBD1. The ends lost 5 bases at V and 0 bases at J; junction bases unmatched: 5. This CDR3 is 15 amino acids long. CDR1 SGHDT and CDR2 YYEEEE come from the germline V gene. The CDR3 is CASSLTGSSGNTIYF. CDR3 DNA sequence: TGTGCCAGCAGTTTGACAGGGTCCTCTGGAAACACCATATATTTT.

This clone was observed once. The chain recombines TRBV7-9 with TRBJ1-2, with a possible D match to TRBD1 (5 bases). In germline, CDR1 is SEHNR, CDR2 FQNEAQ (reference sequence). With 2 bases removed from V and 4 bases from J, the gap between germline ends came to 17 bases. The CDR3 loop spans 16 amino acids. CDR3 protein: CASSLINRQGSYGYTF. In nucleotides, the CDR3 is TGTGCCAGCAGCTTAATCAATAGGCAGGGCAGCTATGGCTACACCTTC.

DNA of the CDR3: TGTGCCACCTCCCAGTATAGCGGGAGGGTAAATGAGCAGTTCTTC. It yields the protein CATSQYSGRVNEQFF. J is TRBJ2-1 and V is TRBV28; 11 positions agree with TRBD2. With V trimmed by 10 bases and J by 7 bases, 12 bases remained unmatched. CDR3 length: 15 residues. CDR1 MDHEN and CDR2 SYDVKM come from the germline V gene.

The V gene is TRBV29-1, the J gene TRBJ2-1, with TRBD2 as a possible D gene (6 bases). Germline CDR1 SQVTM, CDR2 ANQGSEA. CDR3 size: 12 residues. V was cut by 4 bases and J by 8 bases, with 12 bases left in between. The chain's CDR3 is CSVARWGDEQFF. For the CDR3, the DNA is TGCAGCGTTGCCCGATGGGGGGATGAGCAGTTCTTC.

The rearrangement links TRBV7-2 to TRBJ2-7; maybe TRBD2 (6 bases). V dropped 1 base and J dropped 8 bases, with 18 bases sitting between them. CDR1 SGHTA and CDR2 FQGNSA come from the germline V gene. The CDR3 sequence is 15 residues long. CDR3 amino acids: CASSLVGTDFSQQYF. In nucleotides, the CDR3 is TGTGCCAGCAGCTTAGTGGGGACTGACTTTAGCCAGCAGTACTTC.

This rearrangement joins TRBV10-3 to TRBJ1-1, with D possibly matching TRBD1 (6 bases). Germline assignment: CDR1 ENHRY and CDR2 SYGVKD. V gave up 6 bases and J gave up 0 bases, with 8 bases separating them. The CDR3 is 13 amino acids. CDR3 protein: CAIRDRMNTEAFF. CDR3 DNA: TGTGCCATCAGGGACAGAATGAACACTGAAGCTTTCTTT.

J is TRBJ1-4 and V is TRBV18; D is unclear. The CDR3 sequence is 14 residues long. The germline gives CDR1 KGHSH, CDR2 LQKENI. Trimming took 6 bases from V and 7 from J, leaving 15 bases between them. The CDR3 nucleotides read TGTGCCAGCTCGACTTGGAGGGTCGGTGAAAAACTGTTTTTT. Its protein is CASSTWRVGEKLFF.

The CDR3 region has the DNA TGTGCCAGCAGTCACCCCAGGGGGCCTTCACAGCCCCAGCATTTT. Translation gives CASSHPRGPSQPQHF. The chain employs TRBV6-1 and TRBJ1-5; 8 bases fit TRBD1. The CDR3 spans 15 residues. Germline CDR1 and CDR2: MNHNS and SASEGT. V lost 5 bases, J lost 7 bases, and 10 bases stayed unmatched.

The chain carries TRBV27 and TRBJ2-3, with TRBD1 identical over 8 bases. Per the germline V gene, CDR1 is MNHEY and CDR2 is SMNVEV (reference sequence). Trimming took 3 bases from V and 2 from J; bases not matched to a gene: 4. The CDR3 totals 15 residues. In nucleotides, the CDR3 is TGTGCCAGCAGTTTGGACAGGGTCGTCACAGATACGCAGTATTTT. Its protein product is CASSLDRVVTDTQYF.

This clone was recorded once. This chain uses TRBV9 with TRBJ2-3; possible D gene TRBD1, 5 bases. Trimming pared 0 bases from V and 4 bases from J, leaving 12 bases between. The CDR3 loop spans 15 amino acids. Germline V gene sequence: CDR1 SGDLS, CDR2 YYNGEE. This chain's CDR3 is CASSVAGRVPDTQYF. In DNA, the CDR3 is TGTGCCAGCAGCGTAGCAGGCAGGGTGCCAGATACGCAGTATTTT.

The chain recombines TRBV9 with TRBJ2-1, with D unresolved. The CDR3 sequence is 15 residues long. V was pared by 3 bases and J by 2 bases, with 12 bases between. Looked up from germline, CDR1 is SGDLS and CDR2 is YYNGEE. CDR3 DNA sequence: TGTGCCAGCAGCGCCACCCATAGTACCTACAATGAGCAGTTCTTC. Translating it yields CASSATHSTYNEQFF.

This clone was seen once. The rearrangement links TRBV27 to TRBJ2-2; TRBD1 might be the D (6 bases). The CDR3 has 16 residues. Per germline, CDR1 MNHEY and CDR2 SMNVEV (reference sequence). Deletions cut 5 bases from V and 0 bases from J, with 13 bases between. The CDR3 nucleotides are TGTGCCAGCAGTCAGCAGGGGACCACGAACACCGGGGAGCTGTTTTTT. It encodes CASSQQGTTNTGELFF.

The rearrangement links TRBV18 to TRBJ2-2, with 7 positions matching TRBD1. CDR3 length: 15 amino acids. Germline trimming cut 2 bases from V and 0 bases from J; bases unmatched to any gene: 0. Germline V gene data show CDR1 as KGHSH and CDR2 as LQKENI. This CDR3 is CASSPGQANTGELFF. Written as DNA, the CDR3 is TGTGCCAGCTCACCAGGACAGGCGAACACCGGGGAGCTGTTTTTT.

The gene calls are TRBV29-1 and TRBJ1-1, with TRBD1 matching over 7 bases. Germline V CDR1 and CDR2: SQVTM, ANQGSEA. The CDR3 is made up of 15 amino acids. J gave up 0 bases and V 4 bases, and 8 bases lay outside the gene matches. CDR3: CSVGDARGVNTEAFF. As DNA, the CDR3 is TGCAGCGTTGGTGACGCCAGGGGGGTGAACACTGAAGCTTTCTTT. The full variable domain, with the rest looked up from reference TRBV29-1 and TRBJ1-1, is SAVISQKPSRDICQRGTSLTIQCQVDSQVTMMFWYRQQPGQSLTLIATANQGSEATYESGFVIDKFPISRPNLTFSTLTVSNMSPEDSSIYLCSVGDARGVNTEAFFGQGTRLTVV.

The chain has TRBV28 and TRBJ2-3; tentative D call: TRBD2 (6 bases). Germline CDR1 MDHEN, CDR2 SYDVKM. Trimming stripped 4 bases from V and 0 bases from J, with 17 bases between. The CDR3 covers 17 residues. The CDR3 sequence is CASSSAAGSTSTDTQYF. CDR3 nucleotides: TGTGCCAGCAGTTCCGCAGCGGGTTCAACTAGCACAGATACGCAGTATTTT.